These 12 T cell receptor beta chains came from one sample sequenced in a study of vaccination and CD4 T cells after COVID-19. Sequence data for DNA of cultured CD4+ T cells were generated by the Oncomine TCR Beta short-read assay. MiXCR, applied by TCRdb to the PCR reads, yields one record per CDR3 protein. The table lists roughly 24,000 distinct CDR3 sequences, around 37% of them singletons, with around 9.2% in the top ten. Their antigen targets remain unknown. Time point reported: late sampling 161 to 241 days after vaccination in a few convalescent patients. Treatment reported: roughly 10-day PBMC culture with coronavirus spike peptide pools or control peptides (ViraFEST assay). This sample comprised CD4+ T cells from blood, cultured in vitro, obtained about 7 months after SARS-CoV-2 vaccination. The receptors stem from a human donor who had recovered from COVID-19.

V usage is TRBV20-1 and J usage is TRBJ2-5; D is undetermined. Per the germline V gene, CDR1 is DFQATT and CDR2 is SNEGSKA (reference sequence). The CDR3 length is 13 residues. V was shortened by 0 bases and J by 0 bases, with 5 bases between the two germline ends. CDR3 in amino acids: CSARDDNQETQYF. The CDR3 bases are TGCAGTGCTAGAGACGACAACCAAGAGACCCAGTACTTC.

The V and J genes are TRBV4-2 and TRBJ1-2; tentatively, D is TRBD1 (6 bases). Trimming pared 0 bases from V and 1 base from J, leaving 6 bases between. The CDR3 consists of 14 residues. Germline assignment: CDR1 LGHNA and CDR2 YNFKEQ. The DNA for the CDR3 is TGTGCCAGCAGCCAAGAGGGACATAACTATGGCTACACCTTC. Translating it yields CASSQEGHNYGYTF.

V usage is TRBV18 and J usage is TRBJ2-5; D tentatively fits TRBD1 or TRBD2 (5 bases each). V dropped 0 bases and J dropped 5 bases, with 16 bases sitting between them. From germline, CDR1 is KGHSH and CDR2 LQKENI. The CDR3 contains 16 residues. The CDR3 DNA sequence: TGTGCCAGCTCACCACCTAAGGGGTTGAGAGGGGAGACCCAGTACTTC. It translates to CASSPPKGLRGETQYF.

There are a few counts of this clonotype. J is TRBJ2-1 and V is TRBV20-1, with no clear D. The V end was cut by 0 bases, the J end by 9 bases, with 9 bases between. The CDR3 covers 12 residues. CDR1 and CDR2 (germline): DFQATT, SNEGSKA (reference sequence). CDR3 sequence reads: CSARDPITEQFF. The CDR3 DNA reads TGCAGTGCTAGAGATCCTATTACTGAGCAGTTCTTC.

The J gene is TRBJ2-1, the V gene TRBV28, with no clear D. V lost 1 base to trimming and J lost 6 bases, with 10 bases between them. This CDR3 contains 14 residues. Germline V gene lookup returns CDR1 MDHEN and CDR2 SYDVKM. CDR3 in DNA: TGTGCCAGCAGTTTATCCACGGGTGTCAATGAGCAGTTCTTC. This encodes CASSLSTGVNEQFF. Using reference TRBV28 and TRBJ2-1 for the parts outside the CDR3, the full variable domain is DVKVTQSSRYLVKRTGEKVFLECVQDMDHENMFWYRQDPGLGLRLIYFSYDVKMKEKGDIPEGYSVSREKKERFSLILESASTNQTSMYLCASSLSTGVNEQFFGPGTRLTVL.

V usage is TRBV18 and J usage is TRBJ2-7; the match to TRBD1 covers 7 bases. Germline CDR1 reads KGHSH; CDR2 reads LQKENI. The CDR3 spans 15 residues. V shed 3 bases and J 3 bases; nucleotides not matched to a gene: 8. The CDR3 nucleotides are TGTGCCAGCTCACCTTCGACAGGGCTAGTCTACGAGCAGTACTTC. Amino acids: CASSPSTGLVYEQYF. Variable domain in full (rest from reference TRBV18 and TRBJ2-7): NAGVMQNPRHLVRRRGQEARLRCSPMKGHSHVYWYRQLPEEGLKFMVYLQKENIIDESGMPKERFSAEFPKEGPSILRIQQVVRGDSAAYFCASSPSTGLVYEQYFGPGTRLTVT.

The chain recombines TRBV6-1 with TRBJ2-7; 7 nucleotides line up with TRBD1. CDR3 size: 13 residues. V dropped 5 bases and J dropped 5; count of bases not matched to a gene: 6. The germline V gene has CDR1 MNHNS and CDR2 SASEGT. CDR3 DNA sequence: TGTGCCAGCAGTAAACAGGGGCGCAACGAGCAGTACTTC. Residues: CASSKQGRNEQYF.

This clonotype was seen more than once but under ten times. The chain uses TRBV7-2 and TRBJ1-5, with D perhaps matching TRBD1 (5 bases). This CDR3 has 12 residues. The germline V gene has CDR1 SGHTA and CDR2 FQGNSA. Trimming shortened V by 6 bases and J by 6 bases, and 9 bases separated the two germline ends. CDR3 loop: CASSGGFQPQHF. The DNA for the CDR3 is TGTGCCAGCAGTGGGGGGTTTCAGCCCCAGCATTTT.

This clonotype was seen a few times. V usage is TRBV20-1 and J usage is TRBJ2-7; maybe TRBD2 (6 bases). V lost 1 base and J 1 base, leaving 11 bases between the germline ends. Germline CDR1 DFQATT, CDR2 SNEGSKA (reference sequence). The CDR3 spans 14 residues. In nucleotides, the CDR3 is TGCAGTGCTAGAGGCGGCGGGGTATCCTACGAGCAGTACTTC. Amino acid sequence: CSARGGGVSYEQYF.

This clonotype turned up a few times. The chain employs TRBV7-2 and TRBJ2-1, with TRBD2 as a possible D gene (6 bases). V gave up 6 bases and J gave up 0 bases, with 15 bases separating them. The CDR3 is 16 amino acids. Germline values: CDR1 SGHTA, CDR2 FQGNSA. Written as DNA, the CDR3 is TGTGCCAGCAGACCTGTAGCGGTGTTCTCCTACAATGAGCAGTTCTTC. Translating it yields CASRPVAVFSYNEQFF.

This clonotype was detected a few times. The CDR3 nucleotides read TGCAGTGCTAGTTCTAGCGTAGGCTACGAGCAGTACTTC. This gives the protein CSASSSVGYEQYF. The rearrangement links TRBV20-1 to TRBJ2-7; TRBD2 is a possible D gene (6 bases). The CDR3 extends over 13 amino acids. V was shortened by 3 bases and J by 3 bases, with 12 bases between the two germline ends. CDR1 DFQATT and CDR2 SNEGSKA come from the germline V gene (reference sequence).

V usage is TRBV20-1 and J usage is TRBJ2-7, with 13 bases fitting TRBD2. This CDR3 has 15 amino acids. With 3 bases clipped from V and 4 bases from J, the junction kept 6 bases outside the gene matches. The germline V gene encodes CDR1 DFQATT and CDR2 SNEGSKA (reference sequence). The CDR3 DNA follows: TGCAGTGCTAGGGGACTAGCGGGATACTCTTACGAGCAGTACTTC. Its translation is CSARGLAGYSYEQYF.